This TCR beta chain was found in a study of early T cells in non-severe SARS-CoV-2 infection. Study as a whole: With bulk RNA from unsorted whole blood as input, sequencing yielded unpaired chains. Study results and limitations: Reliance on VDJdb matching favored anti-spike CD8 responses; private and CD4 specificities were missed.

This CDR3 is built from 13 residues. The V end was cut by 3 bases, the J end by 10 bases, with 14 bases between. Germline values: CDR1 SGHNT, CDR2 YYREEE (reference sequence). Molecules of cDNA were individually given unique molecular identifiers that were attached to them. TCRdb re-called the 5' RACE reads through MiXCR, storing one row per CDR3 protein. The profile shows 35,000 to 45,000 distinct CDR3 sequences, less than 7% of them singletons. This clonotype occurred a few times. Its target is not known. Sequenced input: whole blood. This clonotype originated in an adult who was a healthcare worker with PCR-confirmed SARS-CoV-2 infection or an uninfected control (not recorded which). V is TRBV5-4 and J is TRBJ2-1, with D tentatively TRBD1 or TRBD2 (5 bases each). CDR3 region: CASSWTPRDEQFF. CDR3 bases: TGTGCCAGCAGCTGGACACCGAGGGACGAGCAGTTCTTC.